Below, 2 T cell receptor beta chains from the same sample are listed, as sequenced in a study of human T cells and chemical hapten exposure. It was from unfractionated whole blood that total RNA was extracted. One entry per CDR3 protein, called by TCRdb with MiXCR from the 5' RACE reads. The sample includes tens of thousands of distinct CDR3 sequences, around a sixth seen only once; the top ten take nearly 7%. Every receptor here comes from a female donor in good health.

The rearrangement uses TRBV6-5 and TRBJ1-1; possibly TRBD1 for D (5 bases). V was pared by 2 bases and J by 4 bases, with 14 bases between. This CDR3 has 15 residues. CDR1 is MNHEY, CDR2 SVGAGI, per germline. CDR3: CASSYTRAGSTEAFF. Written as DNA, the CDR3 is TGTGCCAGCAGTTACACCCGGGCAGGGAGCACTGAAGCTTTCTTT.

V gene TRBV13 combines with J gene TRBJ2-7; TRBD1 matches at 7 bases. This CDR3 is built from 14 residues. Per germline, CDR1 PRHDT and CDR2 FYEKMQ (reference sequence). The junction had 5 bases not matched to a gene; V was cut back by 6 bases and J by 0 bases. The CDR3 loop reads CASRPTGDSYEQYF. The CDR3 DNA reads as TGTGCCAGCAGGCCTACAGGGGACTCCTACGAGCAGTACTTC.